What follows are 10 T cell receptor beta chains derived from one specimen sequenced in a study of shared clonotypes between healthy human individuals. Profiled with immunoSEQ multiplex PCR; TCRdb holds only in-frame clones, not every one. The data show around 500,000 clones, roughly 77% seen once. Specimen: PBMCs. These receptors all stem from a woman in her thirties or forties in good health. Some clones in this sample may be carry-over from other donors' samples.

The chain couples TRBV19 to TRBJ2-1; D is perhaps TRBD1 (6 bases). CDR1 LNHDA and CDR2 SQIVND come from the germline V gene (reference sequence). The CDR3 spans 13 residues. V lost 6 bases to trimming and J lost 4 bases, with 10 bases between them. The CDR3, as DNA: TGTGCCAGTAGCAGGACAGAGTACAATGAGCAGTTCTTC. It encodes CASSRTEYNEQFF.

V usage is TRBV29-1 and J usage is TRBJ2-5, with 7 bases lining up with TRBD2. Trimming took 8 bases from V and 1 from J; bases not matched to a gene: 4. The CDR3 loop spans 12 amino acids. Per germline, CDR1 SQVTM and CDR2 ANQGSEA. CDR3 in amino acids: CSSGRLQETQYF. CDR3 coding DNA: TGCAGCTCCGGGAGGCTCCAAGAGACCCAGTACTTC.

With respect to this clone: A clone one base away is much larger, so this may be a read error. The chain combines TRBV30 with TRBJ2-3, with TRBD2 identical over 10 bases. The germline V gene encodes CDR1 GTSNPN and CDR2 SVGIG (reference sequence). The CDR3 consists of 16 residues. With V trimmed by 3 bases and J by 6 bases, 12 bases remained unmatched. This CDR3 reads CAWSLRTSGAGDTQYF. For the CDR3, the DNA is TGTGCCTGGAGCCTTAGGACTAGCGGAGCCGGGGATACGCAGTATTTT.

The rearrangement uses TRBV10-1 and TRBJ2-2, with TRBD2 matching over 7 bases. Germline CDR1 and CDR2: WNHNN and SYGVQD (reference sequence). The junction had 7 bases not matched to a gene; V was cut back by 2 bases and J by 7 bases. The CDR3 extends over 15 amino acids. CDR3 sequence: CASSELKRDIGELFF. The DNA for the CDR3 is TGCGCCAGCAGTGAGCTGAAGCGGGATATCGGGGAGCTGTTTTTT.

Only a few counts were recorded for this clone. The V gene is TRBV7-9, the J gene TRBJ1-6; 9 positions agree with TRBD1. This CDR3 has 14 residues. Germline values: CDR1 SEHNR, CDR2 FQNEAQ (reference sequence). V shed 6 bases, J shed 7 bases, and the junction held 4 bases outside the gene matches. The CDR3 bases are TGTGCCAGCAGGCAAACAGGGGGCAATTCACCCCTCCACTTT. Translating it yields CASRQTGGNSPLHF. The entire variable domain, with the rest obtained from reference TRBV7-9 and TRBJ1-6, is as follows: DTGVSQNPRHKITKRGQNVTFRCDPISEHNRLYWYRQTLGQGPEFLTYFQNEAQLEKSRLLSDRFSAERPKGSFSTLEIQRTEQGDSAMYLCASRQTGGNSPLHFGNGTRLTVT.

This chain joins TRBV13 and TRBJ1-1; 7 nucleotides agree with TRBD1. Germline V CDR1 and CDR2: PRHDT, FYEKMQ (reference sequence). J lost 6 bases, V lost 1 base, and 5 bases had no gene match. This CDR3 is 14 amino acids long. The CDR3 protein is CASSLDRGLAEAFF. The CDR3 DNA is TGTGCCAGCAGCTTAGACAGGGGCCTGGCTGAAGCTTTCTTT.

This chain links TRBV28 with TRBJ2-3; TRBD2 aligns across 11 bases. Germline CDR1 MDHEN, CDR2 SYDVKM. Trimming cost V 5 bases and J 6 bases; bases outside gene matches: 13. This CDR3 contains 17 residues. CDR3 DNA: TGTGCCAGCAGTCTTGGACTAGCGGGCTTACTAGGGGATACGCAGTATTTT. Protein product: CASSLGLAGLLGDTQYF.

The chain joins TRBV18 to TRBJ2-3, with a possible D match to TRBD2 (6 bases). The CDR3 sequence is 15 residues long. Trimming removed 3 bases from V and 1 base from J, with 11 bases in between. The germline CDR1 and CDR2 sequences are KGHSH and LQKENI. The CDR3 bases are TGTGCCAGCTCACCGTCTAGCGAAGGCACAGATACGCAGTATTTT. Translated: CASSPSSEGTDTQYF.

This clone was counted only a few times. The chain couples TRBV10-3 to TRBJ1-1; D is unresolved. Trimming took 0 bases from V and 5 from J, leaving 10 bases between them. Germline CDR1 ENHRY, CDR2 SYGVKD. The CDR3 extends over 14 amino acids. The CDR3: CAISESVGRTEAFF. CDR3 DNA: TGTGCCATCAGTGAGTCAGTAGGGAGGACTGAAGCTTTCTTT.

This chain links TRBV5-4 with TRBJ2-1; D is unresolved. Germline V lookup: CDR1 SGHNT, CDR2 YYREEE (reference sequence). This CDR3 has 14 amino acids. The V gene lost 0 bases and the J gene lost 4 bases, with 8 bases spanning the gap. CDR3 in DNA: TGTGCCAGCAGCTTGGGCCTAAATTACAATGAGCAGTTCTTC. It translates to CASSLGLNYNEQFF.